The 13 T cell receptor beta chains in this list originate from one sample, sequenced in a study of CD8 T cells in ankylosing spondylitis. Each CDR3 protein gets one entry after TCRdb re-called the 5' RACE reads with MiXCR. Among 210,000 or so distinct CDR3 sequences, under 30% were seen once, and the ten largest hold 5% to 7.5%. Sequenced material: blood, either unsorted or a sorted T cell fraction (not recorded which). The receptors derive from a male donor with ankylosing spondylitis or in good health (not recorded which).

The J gene is TRBJ2-5, the V gene TRBV21-1. TRBV21-1 is a pseudogene segment. The CDR3 totals 17 residues. CDR3 in DNA: TGTGCCAGCAGCAAAAACCTACCTTGGAAATACCGGGAGACCCAGTACTTC. It translates to CASSKNLPWKYRETQYF.

On this clonotype itself: With a much larger clone just one base away, this may be a read error. The chain joins TRBV20-1 to TRBJ2-7, with a weak D call TRBD2 (5 bases). The J call is in doubt because the DNA end fits TRBJ2-1 better. The length of the CDR3 is 10 residues. CDR1 DFQATT and CDR2 SNEGSKA come from the germline V gene (reference sequence). This CDR3 is CSAVEGEQFF. Here the CDR3 DNA reads TGCAGTGCCGTCGAGGGAGAGCAGTTCTTC.

The chain joins TRBV20-1 to TRBJ2-1; 14 positions match TRBD2. Germline V gives CDR1 DFQATT, CDR2 SNEGSKA (reference sequence). V trimming: 3 bases; J trimming: 15 bases; junction bases outside the gene matches: 10. The CDR3 consists of 14 residues. The CDR3 sequence is CSASPPGLAGVLFF. The CDR3 nucleotides are TGCAGTGCTAGCCCTCCGGGACTAGCGGGAGTCTTGTTCTTC.

This clonotype has a count of ten or more. The genes are TRBV7-9 and TRBJ2-3, with 12 bases fitting TRBD2. Unmatched junction bases numbered 7, after V lost 5 bases and J lost 4 bases. The germline V gene encodes CDR1 SEHNR and CDR2 FQNEAQ (reference sequence). The CDR3 has 16 amino acids. CDR3 residues: CASSIGTSGLADTQYF. The DNA for the CDR3 is TGTGCCAGCAGCATCGGGACTAGCGGGCTCGCAGATACGCAGTATTTT.

The V gene is TRBV20-1, the J gene TRBJ2-1; TRBD1 matches at 7 bases. CDR3 length: 14 amino acids. Unmatched junction bases numbered 4, after V lost 1 base and J lost 4 bases. Germline-derived CDR1 and CDR2 are DFQATT and SNEGSKA (reference sequence). The CDR3 spells CSARGGGKYNEQFF. The CDR3 region has the DNA TGCAGTGCTAGAGGAGGGGGCAAATACAATGAGCAGTTCTTC.

The rearrangement uses TRBV6-1 and TRBJ2-3, with 10 bases that match TRBD1. Germline V lookup: CDR1 MNHNS, CDR2 SASEGT. The CDR3 totals 17 residues. With 6 bases clipped from V and 6 bases from J, the junction kept 15 bases outside the gene matches. This CDR3 is CASSRSGTGVVLDTQYF. CDR3 sequence (DNA): TGTGCCAGCAGCCGATCCGGGACAGGGGTCGTTCTGGATACGCAGTATTTT.

This clonotype was detected ten times or more. The genes are TRBV2 and TRBJ2-7; D unclear. Trimming removed 6 bases from V and 0 bases from J, with 12 bases in between. The CDR3 sequence is 14 residues long. Germline V gene lookup returns CDR1 SNHLY and CDR2 FYNNEI. The CDR3 DNA reads TGTGCCAGCAGATCATCGAGTGTCTCCTACGAGCAGTACTTC. Translation: CASRSSSVSYEQYF.

The chain has TRBV5-8 and TRBJ2-7, with TRBD2 matching over 8 bases. The length of the CDR3 is 14 residues. Trimming at V came to 3 bases and at J to 4 bases, leaving 6 bases not matched to a gene. The germline V gene encodes CDR1 SGHTS and CDR2 YDEGEE. Here the CDR3 reads CASSSRTSKYEQYF. CDR3 DNA sequence: TGTGCCAGCAGCTCGCGGACTAGCAAATACGAGCAGTACTTC.

The chain has TRBV5-1 and TRBJ2-3; TRBD2 agrees at 10 bases. This CDR3 contains 17 residues. Germline CDR1 is SGHRS and CDR2 is YFSETQ. The trim removed 0 bases at V and 4 bases at J, leaving 8 bases unmatched. The chain's CDR3 is CASSLGRAGGPSDTQYF. As DNA, the CDR3 is TGCGCCAGCAGCTTGGGAAGAGCGGGAGGGCCGTCAGATACGCAGTATTTT.

Ten or more counts support this clonotype. The chain has TRBV15 and TRBJ1-2; D is unclear. V lost 0 bases, J lost 6 bases, and 5 bases lay in between. Germline V gene data show CDR1 as LNHNV and CDR2 as YYDKDF (reference sequence). This CDR3 contains 12 residues. CDR3 in DNA: TGTGCCACCAGCAGAGATCAGAATGGCTACACCTTC. It specifies CATSRDQNGYTF.

Many counts were recorded for this clonotype. The V gene is TRBV4-1, the J gene TRBJ1-5; 7 bases line up with TRBD1. After removal of 0 bases from V and 0 bases from J, the junction contained 5 bases not matched to a gene. CDR1 and CDR2 from the germline V gene are MGHRA and YSYEKL. The CDR3 contains 17 residues. The CDR3 is CASSQDPGQYSNQPQHF. CDR3 DNA sequence: TGCGCCAGCAGCCAAGACCCGGGACAGTATAGCAATCAGCCCCAGCATTTT.

In its sample, this clonotype was seen once. Given a much more abundant clone one base away, this may be a read error. The chain is built from TRBV6-2 or TRBV6-3 and TRBJ2-3, with 7 bases identical to TRBD2. CDR3 size: 16 residues. V was pared by 6 bases and J by 6 bases, with 15 bases of the junction left unmatched. The germline CDR1 and CDR2 sequences are MNHEY and SVGEGT. The CDR3: CASSRLTSWRMDTQYF. The CDR3 nucleotides read TGTGCCAGCAGCCGCCTGACTAGCTGGAGGATGGATACGCAGTATTTT.

This clonotype was picked up a small number of times. The V and J genes are TRBV20-1 and TRBJ2-1; 7 bases map to TRBD2. CDR1 and CDR2 from the germline V gene are DFQATT and SNEGSKA (reference sequence). The CDR3 spans 15 residues. V was clipped by 4 bases and J by 2 bases; unmatched bases: 8. The CDR3 region is CSANLPSGTYNEQFF. The CDR3 DNA reads as TGCAGTGCTAACTTGCCGAGCGGGACCTACAATGAGCAGTTCTTC.